This T cell receptor (beta chain) was identified during a study of T-cell memory formation after mild COVID-19. Germline CDR1 reads LNHDA; CDR2 reads SQIVND (reference sequence). This CDR3 is built from 16 residues. V was pared by 3 bases and J by 7 bases, with 21 bases between. A single record per CDR3 protein comes from TCRdb applying MiXCR to the 5' RACE reads. Here the sample spans around 530,000 distinct CDR3 sequences, about 20% being singletons. This clonotype was counted ten times or more. The receptor was derived from an adult woman who had mild COVID-19 (a few samples of this study predate the infection). Cell type and time point are not known. The sequenced sample was PBMCs or a T cell subset sorted from them (not recorded which). The chain is built from TRBV19 and TRBJ1-1; possible D gene TRBD1, 5 bases. The CDR3 nucleotides read TGTGCCAGTAGTATCTGGGGGAAACTCATTCAAGATGAAGCTTTCTTT. Translation gives CASSIWGKLIQDEAFF. Supplemented by reference TRBV19 and TRBJ1-1, the full variable domain reads DGGITQSPKYLFRKEGQNVTLSCEQNLNHDAMYWYRQDPGQGLRLIYYSQIVNDFQKGDIAEGYSVSREKKESFPLTVTSAQKNPTAFYLCASSIWGKLIQDEAFFGQGTRLTVV.